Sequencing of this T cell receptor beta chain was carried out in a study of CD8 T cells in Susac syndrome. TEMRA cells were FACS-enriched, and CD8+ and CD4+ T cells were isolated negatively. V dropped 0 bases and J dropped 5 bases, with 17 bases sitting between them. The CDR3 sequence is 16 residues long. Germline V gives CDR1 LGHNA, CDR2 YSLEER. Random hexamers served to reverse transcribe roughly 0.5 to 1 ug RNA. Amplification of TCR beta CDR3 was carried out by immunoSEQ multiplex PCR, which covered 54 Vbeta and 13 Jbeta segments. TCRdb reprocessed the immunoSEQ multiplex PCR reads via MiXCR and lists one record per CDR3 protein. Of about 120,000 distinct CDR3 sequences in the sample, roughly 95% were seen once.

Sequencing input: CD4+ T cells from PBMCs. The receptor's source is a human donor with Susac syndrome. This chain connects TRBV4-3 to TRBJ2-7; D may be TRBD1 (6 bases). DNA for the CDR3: TGCGCCAGCAGCCAAGATACCCGGGCAGGGGCCCACGAGCAGTACTTC. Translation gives CASSQDTRAGAHEQYF.